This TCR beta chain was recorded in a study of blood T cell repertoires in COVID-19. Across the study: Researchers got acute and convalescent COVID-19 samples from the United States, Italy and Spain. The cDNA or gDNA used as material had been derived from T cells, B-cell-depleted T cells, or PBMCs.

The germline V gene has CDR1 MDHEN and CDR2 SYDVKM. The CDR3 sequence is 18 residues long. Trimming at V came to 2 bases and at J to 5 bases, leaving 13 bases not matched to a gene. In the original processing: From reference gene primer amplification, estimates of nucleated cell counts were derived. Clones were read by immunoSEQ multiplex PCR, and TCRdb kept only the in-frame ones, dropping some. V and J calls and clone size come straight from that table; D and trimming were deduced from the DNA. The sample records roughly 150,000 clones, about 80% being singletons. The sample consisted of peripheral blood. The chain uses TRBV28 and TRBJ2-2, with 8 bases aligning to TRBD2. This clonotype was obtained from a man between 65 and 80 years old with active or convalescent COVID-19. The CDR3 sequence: CASSLGTSGPRSTGELFF. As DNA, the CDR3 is TGTGCCAGCAGTTTAGGAACTAGCGGCCCTCGGAGTACCGGGGAGCTGTTTTTT.